This TCR beta chain was obtained from a study of CD8 T cells in Susac syndrome (dated by TCRdb to about 2019). About the investigation overall: Whether CD8+ T cell activation and differentiation in Susac syndrome was antigen driven was tested using repertoire sequencing. The clonality of the CD8+ T cell repertoire was compared across more than 9 healthy donors, roughly 14 Susac syndrome patients and roughly 15 multiple sclerosis patients. Overall study outcomes, separate from this receptor: The number of individuals in the TCR sequencing and HLA analysis was acknowledged as relatively small.

Peripheral blood CD8+ and CD4+ T cells from healthy donors, Susac syndrome patients and multiple sclerosis patients were profiled by high-throughput TCR beta sequencing. The multiple sclerosis controls were treatment-naive patients whose relapsing-remitting disease, either stable or active, fulfilled the revised McDonald criteria. CD8+ TEMRA cells were enriched by FACS, while bulk CD8+ and CD4+ T cells were purified by magnetic negative isolation. Blood was collected in EDTA tubes and processed within 24 hours, with PBMCs isolated through density gradient centrifugation. PBMCs intended for TCR sequencing were cryopreserved in liquid nitrogen and were subsequently thawed in a 37 degrees C water bath. Purity of sorted or isolated CD4+, CD8+ and CD8+ TEMRA cells was at least 90%. Counted from cysteine to phenylalanine, this CDR3 has 14 amino acids. The only DNA kept is the CDR3, 42 bases in frame from the first base. The germline V gene (reference sequence) gives CDR1 as GTSNPN and CDR2 as SVGIG. V lost 4 bases and J lost 5 bases, and the count of bases not matched to a germline gene is 9.

Only one count was recorded for this clonotype. The antigen it binds to is not known. No base quality information exists; no much larger clone differs at one position. Evidence from a single read is weak. RNA was extracted with the RNeasy kit and roughly 0.5 to 1 ug was reverse transcribed using random hexamers. TCR beta CDR3 regions were amplified with the immunoSEQ multiplex PCR assay covering 54 Vbeta and 13 Jbeta segments. PCR amplification bias was corrected using a synthetic template baseline for primer optimization and computational correction. The study's processing was this. Reads were assigned to V, D and J genes according to IMGT and analyzed in immunoSEQ Analyzer, with only productive sequences retained. Clonality was calculated as one minus the Shannon entropy normalized by log2 of the number of productive unique sequences. Public and private clones were assessed among the 100 most prevalent clones of each patient and control. A clone was defined as Susac-specific if it was absent from the healthy and MS cohorts, from roughly 990 published viral clones and from other ImmuneACCESS disease sequences. The raw public reads went through TCRdb reprocessing: fastp at Q25, MiXCR clone calling, in-frame beta chains kept. A single entry per CDR3 protein holds the most common genes and DNA from its merged rows. These V and J calls derive from TCRdb rather than the authors' analysis. This sample comprises under 550,000 distinct CDR3 sequences, 85% to 90% of them detected only once. Together, the top ten hold 0.09% to 0.15% of the sample.

The specimen was CD8+ T cells from PBMCs. The chain is encoded by TRBV30 joined to TRBJ2-3; 7 bases in between match TRBD2. The sequence was collected from a human donor with multiple sclerosis. The nucleotides are TGTGCCTGGAATTGGCGGGGGATAAGAGATACGCAGTATTTT. Protein translation: CAWNWRGIRDTQYF. Supplemented by the reference TRBV30 and TRBJ2-3 proteins around the CDR3, the complete variable domain is SQTIHQWPATLVQPVGSPLSLECTVEGTSNPNLYWYRQAAGRGLQLLFYSVGIGQISSEVPQNLSASRPQDRQFILSSKKLLLSDSGFYLCAWNWRGIRDTQYFGPGTRLTVL.